Listed below are T cell receptor beta chains from one sample, sequenced in a study of shared clonotypes between healthy human individuals. TCRdb keeps only in-frame clones here, not all; method: immunoSEQ multiplex PCR. Here the sample spans 2 million to 2.5 million clones, more than 90% being singletons. The sequencing sample was made of naive CD4+ T cells sorted from blood. The receptor source for this set is a man younger than 35 in good health. Each CDR3 is given with its conserved first and last residue. D genes are given only for firm matches. Clone size is not always given. Where it is, it says once, few, many or a class for expanded clones.

v_call,d_call,j_call,clone_size,cdr3_nt,cdr3_aa
TRBV7-8,.,TRBJ1-1,.,TGTGCCAGCAGCTCGCAGGGTGATGGGTGGAACACTGAAGCTTTCTTT,CASSSQGDGWNTEAFF
TRBV29-1,.,TRBJ2-1,.,TGCAGCGTACCTCAGGGTCGCAGCTCCTACAATGAGCAGTTCTTC,CSVPQGRSSYNEQFF
TRBV29-1,.,TRBJ2-2,.,TGCAGCGTTGACCGGACGGGGAACACCGGGGAGCTGTTTTTT,CSVDRTGNTGELFF
TRBV5-4,TRBD2,TRBJ2-3,.,TGTGCCAGCAGCTCCGGGGTTAGCGGGGGTCGCACAGATACGCAGTATTTT,CASSSGVSGGRTDTQYF
TRBV30,TRBD1,TRBJ2-2,.,TGTGCCTGGAGCGACAGGGGAACGGGGGAGCTGTTTTTT,CAWSDRGTGELFF
TRBV19,TRBD1,TRBJ2-7,.,TGTGCCAGCCGAGGACGGGACAGGGAACTCTACGAGCAGTACTTC,CASRGRDRELYEQYF
TRBV19,TRBD1,TRBJ1-4,.,TGTGCCAGTAGTATGGGCAGGGGGCAATTAGCAAGTGAAAAACTGTTTTTT,CASSMGRGQLASEKLFF
TRBV7-2,.,TRBJ2-6,.,TGTGCCAGCAGCTTCACACTCTCTGGGGCCAACGTCCTGACTTTC,CASSFTLSGANVLTF
TRBV10-2,TRBD2,TRBJ2-7,.,TGCGCCAGCAGTGCGGGACTAGCGGGGACCTACGAGCAGTACTTC,CASSAGLAGTYEQYF
TRBV6-1,TRBD2,TRBJ2-3,.,TGTGCCAGCAGTGAACTAGCGGGGGGGCTAACAGATACGCAGTATTTT,CASSELAGGLTDTQYF
TRBV2,.,TRBJ1-5,.,TGTGCCAGCAGGCCCGCAGCCGGGGGCAATCAGCCCCAGCATTTT,CASRPAAGGNQPQHF
TRBV18,.,TRBJ1-5,once,TGTGCCAGCTCACCACAAGGGGGCAATCAGCCCCAGCATTTT,CASSPQGGNQPQHF
TRBV7-9,.,TRBJ1-4,.,TGTGCCAGCAGCTCTGGACAGACAGTTGCAACTAATGAAAAACTGTTTTTT,CASSSGQTVATNEKLFF
TRBV2,.,TRBJ2-3,once,TGTGCCAGCTCCGCCCGCACAGATACGCAGTATTTT,CASSARTDTQYF
TRBV28,.,TRBJ1-5,.,TGTGCCAGCAGTGGCCCCACGGGGATGGGTCAGCCCCAGCATTTT,CASSGPTGMGQPQHF
TRBV7-2,TRBD1,TRBJ2-7,.,TGTGCCAGCAGCTCGACAGGGGCTCCCTACGAGCAGTACTTC,CASSSTGAPYEQYF
TRBV9,.,TRBJ1-2,.,TGTGCCAGCAGCGTAGCCGTCATTCCTTCCTATGGCTACACCTTC,CASSVAVIPSYGYTF
TRBV10-3,TRBD2,TRBJ2-7,.,TGTGCCATCAGCGACTCCGGGACTAGCTCCGACGAGCAGTACTTC,CAISDSGTSSDEQYF
TRBV5-1,TRBD1,TRBJ1-3,.,TGCGCCAGCAGCCCCCGGGACAGTAAAAGAAACACCATATATTTT,CASSPRDSKRNTIYF
TRBV5-1,TRBD1,TRBJ2-7,.,TGCGCCAGCAGCTTGGACCAGGGGGCAAGGGAGCAGTACTTC,CASSLDQGAREQYF
TRBV10-1,.,TRBJ2-3,.,TGCGCCAGCAGTGAGGAAGGACAAATTAAGCCAGATACGCAGTATTTT,CASSEEGQIKPDTQYF
TRBV5-1,TRBD2,TRBJ2-2,.,TGCGCCAGCAGCCCACTAGCGGGGGGTAACACCGGGGAGCTGTTTTTT,CASSPLAGGNTGELFF
TRBV20-1,.,TRBJ2-5,once,TGCAGTGCTAGAAGGGAGAAGACCCAGTACTTC,CSARREKTQYF
TRBV6-5,TRBD1,TRBJ2-1,.,TGTGCCAGCAGTCAAACAGGGGCCCTACTCAATGAGCAGTTCTTC,CASSQTGALLNEQFF
TRBV15,.,TRBJ2-1,.,TGTGCCACCAGCAAGGACGGCGTCCCAAGCTCCTACAATGAGCAGTTCTTC,CATSKDGVPSSYNEQFF
TRBV30,TRBD2,TRBJ2-3,.,TGTGCCTGGAGTACCCTAGATTGGACTAGCGGGAGTGTTATGGATACGCAGTATTTT,CAWSTLDWTSGSVMDTQYF
TRBV2,TRBD2,TRBJ2-7,.,TGTGCCAGCAGGCCCCTGAGCGGGAGGGCCGAGTACTTC,CASRPLSGRAEYF
TRBV12-5,.,TRBJ2-4,.,TGTGCTAGTGGTTTGGTACAACCAGATTTAGCCAAAAACATTCAGTACTTC,CASGLVQPDLAKNIQYF
TRBV5-1,TRBD1,TRBJ1-1,.,TGCGCCAGCAGCTCCCACCCGGGACAGGGAGGACCGAACACTGAAGCTTTCTTT,CASSSHPGQGGPNTEAFF